A selection of T cell receptor beta chains follows, all from one sample in a study of T cell responses to AZD1222 COVID-19 vaccine. Sequencing used immunoSEQ multiplex PCR; TCRdb keeps in-frame clones, though not all of them. The sample contains about 140,000 clones, 90% to 95% of which appear only once. The specimen was peripheral blood, collected 28 days after the second AZD1222 dose. These receptors came from an adult who received the AZD1222 COVID-19 vaccine. Both conserved end residues are part of each CDR3. A D gene is named only where the DNA matches it firmly. Not all rows give a size; the values are once, few, many and, for expanded clones, a class.

D gene,J gene,clone size,V gene,CDR3 protein,CDR3 DNA
TRBD2,TRBJ2-5,.,TRBV3-1/TRBV3-2,CASSQDLLAGDRETQYF,TGTGCCAGCAGCCAAGATCTACTAGCGGGAGATAGAGAGACCCAGTACTTC
.,TRBJ1-5,once,TRBV19,CASSASWGEHQPQHF,TGTGCCAGTAGTGCGTCATGGGGGGAACATCAGCCCCAGCATTTT
TRBD1,TRBJ1-2,.,TRBV6-1,CASSETGAYGYTF,TGTGCCAGCAGTGAGACAGGGGCCTATGGCTACACCTTC
TRBD2,TRBJ2-1,.,TRBV3-1/TRBV3-2,CASSQGKLAEESDEQFF,TGTGCCAGCAGCCAAGGAAAACTAGCGGAGGAGTCGGATGAGCAGTTCTTC
.,TRBJ2-1,.,TRBV11-1,CASSLVNEQFF,TGTGCCAGCAGCTTAGTAAATGAGCAGTTCTTC
TRBD1,TRBJ1-1,.,TRBV25-1,CASSEPEVGGQGPGEAFF,TGTGCCAGCAGTGAACCCGAGGTGGGGGGACAGGGGCCGGGTGAAGCTTTCTTT
TRBD2,TRBJ2-1,once,TRBV5-6,CASSFRSAGGLNEQFF,TGTGCCAGCAGCTTTAGATCAGCGGGAGGTCTCAATGAGCAGTTCTTC
TRBD2,TRBJ2-2,.,TRBV7-3,CASSPTSGAMTGELFF,TGTGCCAGCAGCCCGACTAGCGGGGCTATGACCGGGGAGCTGTTTTTT
.,TRBJ1-1,.,TRBV12-3/TRBV12-4,CASNQGGTEAFF,TGTGCCAGCAACCAAGGGGGCACTGAAGCTTTCTTT
.,TRBJ1-4,.,TRBV7-8,CASSLGSLAEKLFF,TGTGCCAGCAGCTTAGGTAGTTTGGCTGAAAAACTGTTTTTT
.,TRBJ1-1,.,TRBV7-9,CASSLGTEAFF,TGTGCCAGCAGCTTAGGGACTGAAGCTTTCTTT
.,TRBJ2-7,.,TRBV28,CASSLQIGKQYF,TGTGCCAGCAGTTTACAGATAGGAAAGCAGTACTTC
.,TRBJ1-1,.,TRBV9,CASSAGQETEAFF,TGTGCCAGCAGCGCCGGACAAGAAACTGAAGCTTTCTTT
.,TRBJ2-7,.,TRBV2,CASTRGNRAGLLAYEQYF,TGTGCCAGCACCCGAGGAAATCGGGCGGGACTCCTAGCCTACGAGCAGTACTTC
.,TRBJ1-1,.,TRBV28,CASSVASGGRGTEAFF,TGTGCCAGCAGCGTCGCGTCCGGGGGCCGGGGCACTGAAGCTTTCTTT
TRBD1,TRBJ2-1,.,TRBV28,CASYQGADNEQFF,TGTGCCAGCTACCAGGGGGCCGACAATGAGCAGTTCTTC
.,TRBJ1-1,.,TRBV4-2,CASSQAPNTEAFF,TGTGCCAGCAGCCAAGCCCCGAACACTGAAGCTTTCTTT
TRBD1,TRBJ1-1,.,TRBV12-3/TRBV12-4,CASSFDRVTEAFF,TGTGCCAGCAGTTTCGACAGGGTCACTGAAGCTTTCTTT
.,TRBJ2-4,.,TRBV19,CASSRFPSLVSENIQYF,TGTGCCAGTAGCCGGTTCCCCTCACTAGTTTCAGAAAACATTCAGTACTTC
.,TRBJ1-5,.,TRBV4-2,CASSPKVGQGNQPQHF,TGTGCCAGCAGTCCCAAGGTGGGGCAGGGTAATCAGCCCCAGCATTTT
TRBD1,TRBJ1-1,.,TRBV27,CASSPGQGSVEAFF,TGTGCCAGCAGCCCCGGACAGGGGTCAGTTGAAGCTTTCTTT
TRBD2,TRBJ2-1,.,TRBV27,CASGSGTSDHNEQFF,TGTGCCAGCGGCTCCGGGACTAGCGACCACAATGAGCAGTTCTTC
.,TRBJ1-2,few,TRBV7-9,CASSLAPELYTF,TGTGCCAGCAGCTTAGCCCCGGAACTCTACACCTTC
.,TRBJ1-5,.,TRBV6-5,CASSPDRKSNQPQHF,TGTGCCAGCAGCCCAGACAGAAAAAGCAATCAGCCCCAGCATTTT
.,TRBJ2-1,.,TRBV29-1,CSVEVWDVYNEQFF,TGCAGCGTTGAGGTGTGGGACGTCTACAATGAGCAGTTCTTC
.,TRBJ1-1,once,TRBV6-5,CASNDPRIAAEAFF,TGTGCCAGCAACGACCCTAGGATAGCGGCTGAAGCTTTCTTT
TRBD2,TRBJ2-5,.,TRBV7-8,CASSLSLTSGVQETQYF,TGTGCCAGCAGCTTAAGCTTGACTAGCGGGGTCCAAGAGACCCAGTACTTC
TRBD1,TRBJ1-4,once,TRBV10-1,CASSQQGANEKLFF,TGCGCCAGCAGCCAACAGGGGGCAAATGAAAAACTGTTTTTT
.,TRBJ2-2,.,TRBV9,CASSVATRTVNTGELFF,TGTGCCAGCAGCGTAGCTACAAGGACGGTAAACACCGGGGAGCTGTTTTTT
.,TRBJ2-7,.,TRBV6-2/TRBV6-3,CASSYRLSTSYEQYF,TGTGCCAGCAGTTACAGACTTTCCACTTCCTACGAGCAGTACTTC
.,TRBJ1-2,.,TRBV12-3/TRBV12-4,CASSLWGNYGYTF,TGTGCCAGCAGCCTCTGGGGGAACTATGGCTACACCTTC
.,TRBJ2-7,.,TRBV7-9,CASSPSWSSYEQYF,TGTGCCAGCAGCCCAAGCTGGAGCTCCTACGAGCAGTACTTC
TRBD2,TRBJ2-5,few,TRBV3-1/TRBV3-2,CASSRLAVYQETQYF,TGTGCCAGCAGCCGACTAGCGGTGTACCAAGAGACCCAGTACTTC
.,TRBJ2-7,.,TRBV14,CASSPLGGVGEQYF,TGTGCCAGCAGCCCCCTAGGGGGAGTAGGCGAGCAGTACTTC
.,TRBJ2-1,.,TRBV6-6,CASSPDSWDYNEQFF,TGTGCCAGCAGCCCTGACAGTTGGGACTACAATGAGCAGTTCTTC
.,TRBJ1-5,.,TRBV29-1,CSVAGQMNQPQHF,TGCAGCGTTGCCGGACAGATGAATCAGCCCCAGCATTTT
.,TRBJ2-2,.,TRBV9,CASSVDTGELFF,TGTGCCAGCAGCGTAGACACCGGGGAGCTGTTTTTT
.,TRBJ2-1,.,TRBV18,CASSLRLDSKDEQFF,TGTGCCAGCTCTCTCAGACTAGACTCCAAGGATGAGCAGTTCTTC
.,TRBJ1-5,few,TRBV6-2/TRBV6-3,CASSYSLEGEIAQHF,TGTGCCAGCAGTTACTCACTTGAAGGGGAGATAGCCCAGCATTTT
TRBD1,TRBJ2-5,.,TRBV9,CASSTRQGETQYF,TGTGCCAGCAGCACCCGACAGGGAGAGACCCAGTACTTC
TRBD2,TRBJ2-3,.,TRBV19,CASSILAGVVNTDTQYF,TGTGCCAGTAGTATCCTAGCGGGGGTAGTGAACACAGATACGCAGTATTTT
.,TRBJ1-5,.,TRBV19,CASKRSGKPQHF,TGTGCCAGTAAGCGTAGCGGGAAGCCCCAGCATTTT
.,TRBJ1-4,.,TRBV23-1,CASSPRGATNEKLFF,TGCGCCAGCAGCCCCCGTGGGGCAACTAATGAAAAACTGTTTTTT
TRBD2,TRBJ2-5,.,TRBV28,CASSPQRELKTQYF,TGTGCCAGCAGCCCGCAGCGGGAGTTGAAGACCCAGTACTTC
.,TRBJ2-7,.,TRBV28,CASSPTSEQYF,TGTGCCAGCAGTCCCACCAGCGAGCAGTACTTC
.,TRBJ2-5,.,TRBV7-6,CASSIRVLETQYF,TGTGCCAGCAGCATCAGGGTTCTCGAGACCCAGTACTTC
.,TRBJ2-7,.,TRBV5-1,CASSRGQPSYEQYF,TGCGCCAGCAGCCGTGGACAGCCCTCCTACGAGCAGTACTTC
TRBD2,TRBJ2-7,.,TRBV28,CASSSSSAGDPYEQYF,TGTGCCAGCAGTTCCTCCTCGGCGGGAGACCCCTACGAGCAGTACTTC